The 2 T cell receptor beta chains below come from one sample, sequenced in a study of blood T cell repertoires in COVID-19. Generated by immunoSEQ multiplex PCR, the TCRdb table keeps only in-frame clones and is missing some. The profile shows about 110,000 clones, 80% of them singletons. The specimen was peripheral blood. The receptors come from a human donor in a cohort sampled during active or convalescent COVID-19.

The chain recombines TRBV14 with TRBJ1-1; D not resolved. The CDR3 is 13 residues long. Per germline, CDR1 SGHDN and CDR2 FVKESK. The V gene lost 4 bases and the J gene lost 1 base, with 7 bases spanning the gap. The CDR3, as DNA: TGTGCCAGCAGCCGGGCGGGGAACACTGAAGCTTTCTTT. This gives the protein CASSRAGNTEAFF.

This clone was observed a few times. The chain links TRBV5-6 to TRBJ2-5; maybe TRBD2 (5 bases). Germline assignment: CDR1 SGHDT and CDR2 YYEEEE. The CDR3 runs 14 residues. Trimming shortened V by 5 bases and J by 5 bases, and 16 bases separated the two germline ends. The CDR3 protein is CASSLQSGFETQYF. Here the CDR3 DNA reads TGTGCCAGCAGTCTGCAATCGGGGTTTGAGACCCAGTACTTC.